Following are 30 T cell receptor beta chains from one sample sequenced in a study of CD8 T cells in ankylosing spondylitis. Via MiXCR, TCRdb re-called the 5' RACE reads, giving one row per CDR3 protein. The data contain approximately 300,000 distinct CDR3 sequences, roughly 20% of them singletons. The sequencing input was blood, either unsorted or a sorted T cell fraction (not recorded which). These receptor sequences come from a female donor with ankylosing spondylitis or in good health (not recorded which).

The chain links TRBV5-1 to TRBJ1-3; D not certain. V shed 3 bases and J shed 0 bases, with 7 bases lying between them. The CDR3 length is 14 residues. Germline V gene data show CDR1 as SGHRS and CDR2 as YFSETQ. The CDR3 sequence is CASSSTYSGNTIYF. CDR3 sequence (DNA): TGCGCCAGCAGCTCGACTTACTCTGGAAACACCATATATTTT.

This clonotype was counted many times. The rearrangement uses TRBV5-1 and TRBJ1-1, with D perhaps matching TRBD1 (6 bases). The V and J ends lost 8 bases and 0 bases respectively, with 14 bases between them. The CDR3 is 14 amino acids. The germline gives CDR1 SGHRS, CDR2 YFSETQ. The CDR3 reads CASHRVGLNTEAFF. The CDR3, as DNA: TGCGCCAGTCACAGGGTAGGTCTGAACACTGAAGCTTTCTTT.

V is TRBV11-2 and J is TRBJ1-5, with unresolved D. The CDR3 totals 12 residues. The germline V gene encodes CDR1 SGHAT and CDR2 FQNNGV. Deletions cut 5 bases from V and 3 bases from J, with 5 bases between. CDR3 amino acids: CASSRDNQPQHF. CDR3 DNA: TGTGCCAGCAGCCGAGACAATCAGCCCCAGCATTTT. Variable domain in full (rest from reference TRBV11-2 and TRBJ1-5): EAGVAQSPRYKIIEKRQSVAFWCNPISGHATLYWYQQILGQGPKLLIQFQNNGVVDDSQLPKDRFSAERLKGVDSTLKIQPAKLEDSAVYLCASSRDNQPQHFGDGTRLSIL.

There are a few counts of this clonotype. This chain uses TRBV5-1 with TRBJ2-7; 7 positions match TRBD2. Per germline, CDR1 SGHRS and CDR2 YFSETQ. After removal of 4 bases from V and 5 bases from J, the junction contained 6 bases not matched to a gene. The CDR3 has 13 residues. In nucleotides, the CDR3 is TGCGCCAGCAGCCTTTACGGGGGGAACGAGCAGTACTTC. Protein product: CASSLYGGNEQYF.

The V and J genes are TRBV7-6 and TRBJ2-1; 10 bases are shared with TRBD2. Germline CDR1 and CDR2: SGHVS and FNYEAQ. The CDR3 has 15 amino acids. V was clipped by 3 bases and J by 4 bases; unmatched bases: 3. The CDR3 nucleotides read TGTGCCAGCAGCTTGGGACTAGCGCCTTACAATGAGCAGTTCTTC. Protein: CASSLGLAPYNEQFF.

V usage is TRBV7-2 and J usage is TRBJ2-7; no clear D gene. This CDR3 is built from 15 residues. V lost 2 bases, J lost 3 bases, and 14 bases lay in between. Germline CDR1 SGHTA, CDR2 FQGNSA. CDR3 protein: CASSLSGTPDYEQYF. The CDR3 region has the DNA TGTGCCAGCAGCTTATCTGGAACACCGGACTACGAGCAGTACTTC.

This clonotype turned up a few times. The V gene is TRBV20-1, the J gene TRBJ2-3; D tentatively fits TRBD1 or TRBD2 (7 bases each). V shed 3 bases and J shed 3 bases, with 16 bases lying between them. From germline, CDR1 is DFQATT and CDR2 SNEGSKA (reference sequence). This CDR3 contains 15 residues. Here the CDR3 reads CSARGGPGGTDTQYF. CDR3 DNA sequence: TGCAGTGCTAGGGGAGGGCCAGGGGGAACAGATACGCAGTATTTT.

The chain links TRBV20-1 to TRBJ1-6; D call uncertain. The CDR3 runs 13 residues. In germline, CDR1 is DFQATT, CDR2 SNEGSKA (reference sequence). V lost 8 bases, J lost 7 bases, and 15 bases lay in between. The CDR3: CSPARGPNSPLHF. The CDR3 DNA follows: TGCAGTCCAGCCCGGGGTCCCAATTCACCCCTCCACTTT.

This clonotype came up a few times. This chain joins TRBV14 and TRBJ2-7, with D hard to call. The germline V gene has CDR1 SGHDN and CDR2 FVKESK. There are 12 residues in the CDR3. V lost 6 bases and J lost 3, with 9 bases in between. For the CDR3, the DNA is TGTGCCAGCAGTCTAAACAACTACGAGCAGTACTTC. Residues: CASSLNNYEQYF.

V and J are TRBV20-1 and TRBJ1-5; 8 bases are a match to TRBD1. V dropped 4 bases and J dropped 3; count of bases not matched to a gene: 8. The CDR3 extends over 15 amino acids. Germline V gene data show CDR1 as DFQATT and CDR2 as SNEGSKA (reference sequence). The CDR3 DNA reads as TGCAGTGCTAATAAGGGACAGGCTAACAATCAGCCCCAGCATTTT. It translates to CSANKGQANNQPQHF.

The chain links TRBV4-3 to TRBJ2-7, with TRBD1 identical over 12 bases. Losses at the gene ends were 0 bases for V and 6 bases for J; bases not matched to a gene: 6. Germline V gene sequence: CDR1 LGHNA, CDR2 YSLEER. The CDR3 sequence is 16 residues long. The CDR3 sequence is CASSQDVGTGGPEQYF. The CDR3 DNA sequence: TGCGCCAGCAGCCAAGATGTAGGGACAGGGGGCCCCGAGCAGTACTTC.

The CDR3, as DNA: TGTGCCAGCAGTTACGCGGTCGGGGACCAAGAGACCCAGTACTTC. Translation gives CASSYAVGDQETQYF. The chain is built from TRBV6-2 or TRBV6-3 and TRBJ2-5; D is perhaps TRBD2 (5 bases). V shed 2 bases and J shed 0 bases, with 10 bases lying between them. Germline V lookup: CDR1 MNHEY, CDR2 SVGEGT. This CDR3 has 15 amino acids.

The chain combines TRBV7-6 with TRBJ2-7; TRBD2 matches 9 bases. Trimming removed 4 bases from V and 3 bases from J; junction bases left unmatched: 10. Germline V gene lookup returns CDR1 SGHVS and CDR2 FNYEAQ. The CDR3 is made up of 16 amino acids. The CDR3 spells CASSSLGGGRVYEQYF. The CDR3 nucleotides are TGTGCCAGCAGCTCCCTGGGAGGCGGGAGGGTCTACGAGCAGTACTTC.

This clonotype came up many times. This chain links TRBV12-3 or TRBV12-4 with TRBJ2-1, with TRBD2 matching 11 bases. J gave up 2 bases and V 5 bases, and 2 bases lay outside the gene matches. This CDR3 region has 15 residues. The CDR3 reads CASSRLAGTYNEQFF. CDR3 sequence (DNA): TGTGCCAGCAGTAGACTAGCGGGGACCTACAATGAGCAGTTCTTC.

This clonotype was counted at least ten times. V is TRBV6-1 and J is TRBJ1-1; perhaps TRBD1 as D (6 bases). The CDR3 runs 17 residues. V was pared by 5 bases and J by 2 bases, with 21 bases between. Germline values: CDR1 MNHNS, CDR2 SASEGT. CDR3 coding DNA: TGTGCCAGCAGTCCTAGCCGGGGGCGGTTGGTTAACACTGAAGCTTTCTTT. It codes for CASSPSRGRLVNTEAFF.

The rearrangement uses TRBV3-1 and TRBJ1-2; D remains unclear. The CDR3 runs to 14 residues. The ends were cut back, 1 base at V and 8 bases at J, with 14 bases in the middle. Germline-derived CDR1 and CDR2 are LGHDT and YNNKEL (reference sequence). In DNA, the CDR3 is TGTGCCAGCAGCCAAGGGGCCGAGACTCGGGGCTACACCTTC. This codes for CASSQGAETRGYTF.

The table lists this clonotype with many counts. The chain is built from TRBV12-3 or TRBV12-4 and TRBJ2-1; 7 bases are shared with TRBD2. V lost 3 bases and J lost 9; bases outside the gene matches: 11. The CDR3 is 15 residues long. CDR3 nucleotide sequence: TGTGCCAGCAGTTTGAAAGGCGGGAGCATCACTGAGCAGTTCTTC. The encoded protein is CASSLKGGSITEQFF.

This clonotype was seen more than once but under ten times. The chain recombines TRBV20-1 with TRBJ2-2; 8 bases line up with TRBD2. The CDR3 consists of 15 residues. V trimming: 4 bases; J trimming: 1 base; junction bases outside the gene matches: 5. Germline assignment: CDR1 DFQATT and CDR2 SNEGSKA (reference sequence). CDR3 amino acids: CSATSGTRNTGELFF. The CDR3, as DNA: TGCAGTGCTACTTCCGGGACTAGGAACACCGGGGAGCTGTTTTTT.

The V and J genes are TRBV11-2 and TRBJ2-7; TRBD2 agrees at 13 bases. Germline V gene sequence: CDR1 SGHAT, CDR2 FQNNGV. The junction had 4 bases not matched to a gene; V was cut back by 0 bases and J by 5 bases. The CDR3 contains 16 residues. The CDR3 is CASSLDRTSGSNEQYF. The CDR3 nucleotides are TGTGCCAGCAGCTTAGATAGGACTAGCGGGAGTAACGAGCAGTACTTC.

A few counts support this clonotype. V usage is TRBV4-3 and J usage is TRBJ2-7; 8 bases line up with TRBD2. V gave up 0 bases and J gave up 5 bases; unmatched junction bases: 6. Germline-derived CDR1 and CDR2 are LGHNA and YSLEER. CDR3 size: 15 residues. CDR3 nucleotide sequence: TGCGCCAGCAGCCAAGATGCAGCGGGAGTAGACGAGCAGTACTTC. It is translated as CASSQDAAGVDEQYF.

The table lists this clonotype with a few counts. The CDR3 coding sequence is TGTGCCAGCAGTTTAGTTCGAGGGGCGGCGGGGGCTTTCTTT. Protein sequence: CASSLVRGAAGAFF. The rearrangement joins TRBV12-3 or TRBV12-4 to TRBJ1-1; D perhaps matches TRBD1 (5 bases). CDR3 length: 14 residues. Trimming cost V 1 base and J 11 bases, with 17 bases left between them.

This clonotype was picked up many times. CDR3 bases: TGCGCCAGCAGCCCCCTTGGCGGGACTTACGAGCAGTACTTC. It specifies CASSPLGGTYEQYF. The chain has TRBV5-1 and TRBJ2-7, with a possible D match to TRBD2 (6 bases). This CDR3 spans 14 amino acids. V was pared by 4 bases and J by 4 bases, with 15 bases between. The germline gives CDR1 SGHRS, CDR2 YFSETQ. Combining the CDR3 with reference TRBV5-1 and TRBJ2-7 gives the whole variable domain KAGVTQTPRYLIKTRGQQVTLSCSPISGHRSVSWYQQTPGQGLQFLFEYFSETQRNKGNFPGRFSGRQFSNSRSEMNVSTLELGDSALYLCASSPLGGTYEQYFGPGTRLTVT.

A few counts support this clonotype. The chain recombines TRBV4-3 with TRBJ2-7; 13 nucleotides align to TRBD2. The junction had 3 bases not matched to a gene; V was cut back by 5 bases and J by 2 bases. The germline gives CDR1 LGHNA, CDR2 YSLEER. The CDR3 spans 15 residues. The CDR3 DNA reads as TGCGCCAGCAGCACGGGACTAGCGGGGACCTACGAGCAGTACTTC. It codes for CASSTGLAGTYEQYF.

This clonotype was counted many times. The gene calls are TRBV12-3 or TRBV12-4 and TRBJ1-5; D call uncertain. The V end was cut by 5 bases, the J end by 2 bases, with 10 bases between. CDR3 length: 14 residues. CDR3 bases: TGTGCCAGCAGTCCGCCAGAAGGCAATCAGCCCCAGCATTTT. Protein sequence: CASSPPEGNQPQHF.

The chain employs TRBV6-5 and TRBJ1-5, with D unresolved. The CDR3 is 9 residues long. The germline CDR1 and CDR2 sequences are MNHEY and SVGAGI. Trimming pared 8 bases from V and 10 bases from J, leaving 6 bases between. The chain's CDR3 is CASVHPQHF. The CDR3 nucleotides read TGTGCCAGCGTTCATCCCCAGCATTTT.

The rearrangement links TRBV4-3 to TRBJ2-5; D is undetermined. CDR3 size: 13 residues. V dropped 0 bases and J dropped 1 base, with 3 bases sitting between them. The V gene's germline CDR1 is LGHNA and CDR2 YSLEER. The CDR3 sequence: CASSQDAQETQYF. CDR3 coding DNA: TGCGCCAGCAGCCAAGACGCCCAAGAGACCCAGTACTTC.

The sample holds a few counts of this clonotype. The chain carries TRBV10-3 and TRBJ1-6; D not certain. CDR1 and CDR2 (germline): ENHRY, SYGVKD. Trimming removed 6 bases at V and 2 bases at J, with 8 bases between. CDR3 length: 14 residues. The CDR3 nucleotides are TGTGCCATCAGCGAAAGGACCTATAATTCACCCCTCCACTTT. Translation gives CAISERTYNSPLHF.

The V and J genes are TRBV12-3 or TRBV12-4 and TRBJ1-2; the D gene is possibly TRBD1 (5 bases). The CDR3 sequence is 16 residues long. Trimming pared 7 bases from V and 1 base from J, leaving 19 bases between. This CDR3 reads CASTPRTGTDNYGYTF. The CDR3 region has the DNA TGTGCCAGCACACCGCGCACGGGGACGGATAACTATGGCTACACCTTC.

This clonotype was counted a few times. The chain carries TRBV10-3 and TRBJ2-5, with TRBD1 as a possible D gene (6 bases). Germline loops: CDR1 ENHRY, CDR2 SYGVKD. This CDR3 contains 18 residues. V gave up 4 bases and J gave up 1 base, with 22 bases separating them. CDR3 protein: CAISGSRGPKKIQETQYF. The CDR3, as DNA: TGTGCCATCAGTGGAAGCAGGGGACCCAAAAAGATCCAAGAGACCCAGTACTTC.

There are a few counts of this clonotype. The chain employs TRBV12-3 or TRBV12-4 and TRBJ2-5; TRBD2 agrees at 9 bases. The CDR3 spans 15 residues. The J segment lost 2 bases and the V segment lost 6 bases, leaving 7 bases of the junction unmatched. The CDR3: CASRLGLAGQETQYF. CDR3 nucleotides: TGTGCCAGCAGACTCGGCCTAGCGGGACAAGAGACCCAGTACTTC.